This TCR beta chain emerged from a study of vaccination effects on CD4 cells after COVID-19. This CDR3 has 17 residues. Germline V lookup: CDR1 MGHRA, CDR2 YSYEKL. V dropped 7 bases and J dropped 4 bases, with 25 bases sitting between them. With regard to this clone: The antigen remains unidentified.

Clones were sequenced by immunoSEQ multiplex PCR, and TCRdb holds only the in-frame ones, with some missing. The sample lists about 45,000 clones, 60% to 75% occurring once. At the end of 10 days of culture, CD4+ T cells were isolated. Two doses of BNT162b2 or mRNA-1273 vaccine were administered to participants. The material was CD4+ T cells from PBMCs cultured without peptide, obtained after COVID-19 vaccination. This TCR came from a human donor who received a COVID-19 vaccine. The chain couples TRBV4-1 to TRBJ1-2; TRBD1 might be the D (5 bases). The CDR3 nucleotides are TGCGCCAGCACCCATTATGAGACAGCTTCGGATATCTATGGCTACACCTTC. This translates into CASTHYETASDIYGYTF.